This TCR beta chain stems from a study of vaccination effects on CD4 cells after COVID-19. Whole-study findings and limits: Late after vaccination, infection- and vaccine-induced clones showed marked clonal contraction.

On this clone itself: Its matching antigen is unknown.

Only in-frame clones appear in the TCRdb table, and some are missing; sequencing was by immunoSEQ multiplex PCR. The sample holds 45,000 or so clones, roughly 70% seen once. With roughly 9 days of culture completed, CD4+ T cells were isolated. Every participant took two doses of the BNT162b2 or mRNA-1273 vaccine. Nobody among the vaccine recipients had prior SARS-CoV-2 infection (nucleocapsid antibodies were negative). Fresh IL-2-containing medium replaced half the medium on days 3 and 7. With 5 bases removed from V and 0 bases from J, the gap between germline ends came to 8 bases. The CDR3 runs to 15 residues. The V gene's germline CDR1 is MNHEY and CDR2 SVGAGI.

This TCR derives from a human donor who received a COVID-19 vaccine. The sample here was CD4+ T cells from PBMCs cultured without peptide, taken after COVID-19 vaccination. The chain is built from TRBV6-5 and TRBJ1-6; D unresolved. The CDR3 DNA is TGTGCCAGCAGTAGCTGGAGCTCCTATAATTCACCCCTCCACTTT. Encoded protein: CASSSWSSYNSPLHF.